This TCR beta chain was observed in a study of blood T cells in healthy people across ages. With regard to this clonotype: The antigen is undetermined.

Study observations and caveats: Naive and antigen-experienced cells were not separated, limiting conclusive comparison. Both higher diversity and more naive CD4+ cells marked long-lived donors when set against aged donors.

The second PCR ran roughly 6 to 11 cycles with a sample-barcoded 5' primer and J-beta primers. Tags on each cDNA molecule came from a template-switch adaptor with 12 random nucleotides. Paired-end reads containing CDR3 totaled no fewer than 3 million for each sample. TCRdb reanalysed the 5' RACE reads using MiXCR and keeps one entry per CDR3 protein. The sample lists 650,000 to 800,000 distinct CDR3 sequences; more than 40% were seen once. This CDR3 has 15 residues. V was shortened by 0 bases and J by 3 bases, with 11 bases between the two germline ends. Germline V gene sequence: CDR1 SGHKS, CDR2 YYEKEE (reference sequence).

This receptor was obtained from a man in his 60s in good health. This sequence joins TRBV5-5 and TRBJ2-3; D may be TRBD2 (6 bases). Sequencing was done on a sample of blood. The CDR3 here is CASSLGPGTTDTQYF. In DNA, the CDR3 is TGTGCCAGCAGCTTGGGGCCAGGGACTACAGATACGCAGTATTTT.